This TCR beta chain emerged from a study of blood T cells in healthy people across ages. Comments on this clonotype: Its target is unknown.

Overall study results and limits: TCR beta diversity, measured per million T cells, fell in a roughly linear way with age.

Using a J-beta primer mix together with a sample-barcoded 5' primer, a second PCR was run for about 6 to 11 cycles. Each cDNA was tagged by a template-switch adaptor containing 12 random nucleotides. TCRdb reprocessed the 5' RACE reads via MiXCR and lists one record per CDR3 protein. The sample has 1.8 million or so distinct CDR3 sequences; roughly two fifths are singletons. The CDR3 covers 8 residues. Germline-derived CDR1 and CDR2 are SEHNR and FQNEAQ (reference sequence). Trimming shortened V by 9 bases and J by 6 bases, and 1 base separated the two germline ends. Per individual sample, total RNA of at least 5.5 micrograms was extracted.

The V call is TRBV7-9, the J call TRBJ2-3; D gene unclear. The specimen was blood. The sequence was obtained from a human donor in good health. CDR3 sequence reads: CASDTQYF. For the CDR3, the DNA is TGTGCCAGTGATACGCAGTATTTT.